Below are 3 T cell receptor beta chains sequenced from a single sample in a study of shared clonotypes between healthy human individuals. Assay used: immunoSEQ multiplex PCR; TCRdb lists only in-frame clones, some missing. The table lists about 2.4 million clones, 80% to 95% of them singletons. The sequencing sample was made of naive CD4+ T cells from PBMCs. As to subset: CD45RA+ positively selected. These receptors originate from a man aged 18 to 30 in good health. Some clones in this sample may be carry-over from other donors' samples.

This clone has just one count. The CDR3 sequence: CASSSLGPENTGELFF. The DNA of the CDR3 is TGTGCCAGCAGCTCACTCGGACCAGAGAACACCGGGGAGCTGTTTTTT. The gene calls are TRBV7-3 and TRBJ2-2; D remains ambiguous. CDR1 and CDR2 from the germline V gene are SGHTA and FQGTGA. Trimming took off 4 bases at V and 1 base at J, with 13 bases between the two ends. The CDR3 length is 16 residues.

The chain recombines TRBV5-8 with TRBJ2-7, with TRBD1 matching over 7 bases. The CDR3 is 15 amino acids. Per the germline V gene, CDR1 is SGHTS and CDR2 is YDEGEE. The ends lost 3 bases at V and 7 bases at J; junction bases unmatched: 13. Here the CDR3 DNA reads TGTGCCAGCAGCTATACGGCTGGACAGGTCTGGGAGCAGTACTTC. It is translated as CASSYTAGQVWEQYF. The entire variable domain, with the rest obtained from reference TRBV5-8 and TRBJ2-7, is as follows: EAGVTQSPTHLIKTRGQQATLRCSPISGHTSVYWYQQALGLGLQFLLWYDEGEERNRGNFPPRFSGRQFPNYSSELNVNALELEDSALYLCASSYTAGQVWEQYFGPGTRLTVT.

V gene TRBV30 combines with J gene TRBJ2-5, with 7 bases lining up with TRBD1. The DNA end is a closer match to TRBJ2-7, so the J assignment may be wrong. Germline lookup yields CDR1 GTSNPN and CDR2 SVGIG (reference sequence). The CDR3 has 15 amino acids. The DNA of the CDR3 is TGTGCCTGGAGCCTAAAGGGGGCAGGGGAGTACGAGCAGTACTTC. This encodes CAWSLKGAGEYEQYF.